What follows is one T cell receptor (beta chain) and its context. What it binds is unknown. Researchers ran the PCR with 60 Vbeta and 13 Jbeta primers. TCRdb keeps only in-frame clones here, not all; method: immunoSEQ multiplex PCR. The data hold about 130,000 clones, with approximately 77% observed a single time. The J segment lost 11 bases and the V segment lost 4 bases, leaving 6 bases of the junction unmatched. Looked up from germline, CDR1 is MRHNA and CDR2 is SNTAGT. This CDR3 has 14 amino acids. The record originates from a study of cytomegalovirus exposure and HLA in healthy donors. Turning to the study itself: Unique TCR beta sequences numbering around 110 million came from 150 million to 200 million T cells in an earlier analysis. About 80 million unique TCR sequences came from HLA-typed donors in an early release.

Study-wide findings and caveats: In a later analysis, productive TCRs from donors in an Asian-associated ancestry cluster reportedly carried fewer N-insertions than the cohort mean.

This clonotype was obtained from a woman aged 40 to 49 in good health and CMV-seronegative. Sequenced material: PBMCs. The chain uses TRBV6-4 and TRBJ2-3, with 13 bases aligning to TRBD2. CDR3 DNA sequence: TGTGCCAGCAGTGCAACTAGCGGGGGGGCCGGGCAGTATTTT. Its protein product is CASSATSGGAGQYF.